A single T cell receptor beta chain is shown here with its context. Its antigen is still unknown. V was clipped by 1 base and J by 5 bases, with 12 bases between them. From germline, CDR1 is MGHRA and CDR2 YSYEKL. The CDR3 length is 14 residues. This record comes from a study of T cell repertoires in cytomegalovirus infection. Study at large: The authors relied on CMV epitopes, both recently identified HLA-C-restricted and well-studied HLA-B-restricted. Public signatures in TCR beta pointed to CMV infection and matching HLA type.

Findings and caveats of the study: Identification of carriers of CMV plus the relevant HLA was performed using cumulative public TCR beta family frequency. HLA-C-restricted CMV-specific TCR beta clonotypes prevailed in the ex vivo response.

MiXCR, run by TCRdb on the reads, gives a single entry per CDR3 protein. Among hundreds of thousands of distinct CDR3 sequences listed, around 32% were seen once. Sequencing used cultured CD8+ T cells from PBMCs, obtained from culture after CMV antigen stimulation. The chain combines TRBV4-1 with TRBJ2-7; D perhaps matches TRBD1 (5 bases). This clonotype originated in a human donor in good health (CMV status not recorded). Some clones in this sample may be carry-over from other donors' samples. In DNA form, the CDR3 reads TGCGCCAGCAGCCAAGGACAGTCGGCGAACGAGCAGTACTTC. This codes for CASSQGQSANEQYF.